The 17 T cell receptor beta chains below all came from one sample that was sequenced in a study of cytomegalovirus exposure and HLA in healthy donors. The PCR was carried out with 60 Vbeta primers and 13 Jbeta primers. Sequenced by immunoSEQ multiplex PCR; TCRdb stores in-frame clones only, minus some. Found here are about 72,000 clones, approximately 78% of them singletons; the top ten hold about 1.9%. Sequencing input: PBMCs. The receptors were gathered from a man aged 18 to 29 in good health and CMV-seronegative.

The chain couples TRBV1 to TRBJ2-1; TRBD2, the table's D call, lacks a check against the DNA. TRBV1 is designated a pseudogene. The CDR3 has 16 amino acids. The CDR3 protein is CTSSARGDAGNNEQFF. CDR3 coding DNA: TGCACCAGCAGCGCTCGCGGGGACGCCGGCAACAATGAGCAGTTCTTC.

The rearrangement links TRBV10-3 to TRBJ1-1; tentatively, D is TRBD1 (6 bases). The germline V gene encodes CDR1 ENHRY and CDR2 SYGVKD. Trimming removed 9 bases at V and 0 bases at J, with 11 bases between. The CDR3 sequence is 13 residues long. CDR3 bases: TGTGCCATATTACAGGGTATGAACACTGAAGCTTTCTTT. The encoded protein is CAILQGMNTEAFF.

CDR3: CSVTSGSMYEQYF. The CDR3 DNA sequence: TGCAGCGTGACTAGCGGGAGTATGTACGAGCAGTACTTC. The chain combines TRBV29-1 with TRBJ2-7, with TRBD2 matching 12 bases. The CDR3 loop spans 13 amino acids. Germline values: CDR1 SQVTM, CDR2 ANQGSEA. Trimming cost V 6 bases and J 4 bases; bases outside gene matches: 4.

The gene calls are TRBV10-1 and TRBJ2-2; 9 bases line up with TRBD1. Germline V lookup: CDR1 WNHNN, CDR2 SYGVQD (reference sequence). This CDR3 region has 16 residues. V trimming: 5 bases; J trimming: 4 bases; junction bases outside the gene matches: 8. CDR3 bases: TGCGCCAGCAGTACCACAGGGGGCGCGATCACCGGGGAGCTGTTTTTT. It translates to CASSTTGGAITGELFF.

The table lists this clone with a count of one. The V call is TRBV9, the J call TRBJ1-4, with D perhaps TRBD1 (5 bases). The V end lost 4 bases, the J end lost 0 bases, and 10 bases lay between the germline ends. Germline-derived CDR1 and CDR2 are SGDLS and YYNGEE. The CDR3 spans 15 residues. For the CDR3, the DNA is TGTGCCAGCAGCCCCCAGACAGCAACTAATGAAAAACTGTTTTTT. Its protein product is CASSPQTATNEKLFF.

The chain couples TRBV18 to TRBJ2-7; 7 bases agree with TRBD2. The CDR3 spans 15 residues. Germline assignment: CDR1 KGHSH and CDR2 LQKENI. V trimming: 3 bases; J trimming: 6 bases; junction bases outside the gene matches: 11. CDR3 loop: CASSPVSGIGVEQYF. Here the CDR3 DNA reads TGTGCCAGCTCACCCGTCAGCGGGATAGGAGTCGAGCAGTACTTC. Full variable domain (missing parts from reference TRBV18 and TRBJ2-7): NAGVMQNPRHLVRRRGQEARLRCSPMKGHSHVYWYRQLPEEGLKFMVYLQKENIIDESGMPKERFSAEFPKEGPSILRIQQVVRGDSAAYFCASSPVSGIGVEQYFGPGTRLTVT.

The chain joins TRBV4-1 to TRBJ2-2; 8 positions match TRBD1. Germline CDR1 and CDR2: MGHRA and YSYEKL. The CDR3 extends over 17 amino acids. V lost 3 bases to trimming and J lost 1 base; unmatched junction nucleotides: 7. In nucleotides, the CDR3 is TGCGCCAGCAGCCAGGAAAAGGGGACAGGGAACACCGGGGAGCTGTTTTTT. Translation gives CASSQEKGTGNTGELFF.

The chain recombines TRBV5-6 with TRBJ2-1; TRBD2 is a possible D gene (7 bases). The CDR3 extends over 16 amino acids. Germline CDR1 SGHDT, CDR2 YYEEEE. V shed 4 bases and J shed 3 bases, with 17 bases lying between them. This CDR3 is CASSRNPGEGYNEQFF. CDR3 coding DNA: TGTGCCAGCAGCAGGAACCCAGGGGAGGGCTACAATGAGCAGTTCTTC.

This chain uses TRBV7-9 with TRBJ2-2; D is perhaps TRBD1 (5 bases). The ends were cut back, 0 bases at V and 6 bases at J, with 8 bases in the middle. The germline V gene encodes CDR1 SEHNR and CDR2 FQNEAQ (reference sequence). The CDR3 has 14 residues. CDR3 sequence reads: CASSLAETAGELFF. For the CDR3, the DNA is TGTGCCAGCAGCTTAGCGGAGACAGCCGGGGAGCTGTTTTTT.

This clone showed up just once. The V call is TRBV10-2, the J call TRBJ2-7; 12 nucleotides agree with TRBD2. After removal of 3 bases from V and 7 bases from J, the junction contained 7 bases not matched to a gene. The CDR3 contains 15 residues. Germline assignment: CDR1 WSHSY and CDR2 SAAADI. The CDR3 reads CASSERTSGMGEQYF. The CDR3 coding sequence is TGCGCCAGCAGTGAAAGGACTAGCGGGATGGGTGAGCAGTACTTC.

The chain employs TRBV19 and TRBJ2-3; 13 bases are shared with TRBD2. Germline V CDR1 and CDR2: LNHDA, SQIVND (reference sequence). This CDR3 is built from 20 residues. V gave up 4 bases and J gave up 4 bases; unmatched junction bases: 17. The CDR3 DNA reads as TGTGCCAGTAGTACGCGAGGGACTAGCGGGACCTCACGCCGCGCAGATACGCAGTATTTT. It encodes CASSTRGTSGTSRRADTQYF. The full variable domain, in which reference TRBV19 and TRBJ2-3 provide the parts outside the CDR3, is DGGITQSPKYLFRKEGQNVTLSCEQNLNHDAMYWYRQDPGQGLRLIYYSQIVNDFQKGDIAEGYSVSREKKESFPLTVTSAQKNPTAFYLCASSTRGTSGTSRRADTQYFGPGTRLTVL.

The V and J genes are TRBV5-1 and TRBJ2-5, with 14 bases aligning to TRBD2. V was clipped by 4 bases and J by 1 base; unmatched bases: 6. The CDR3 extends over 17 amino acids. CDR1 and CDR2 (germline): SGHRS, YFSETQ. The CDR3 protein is CASSLGTSGGVQETQYF. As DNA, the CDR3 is TGCGCCAGCAGCCTGGGGACTAGCGGGGGTGTCCAAGAGACCCAGTACTTC.

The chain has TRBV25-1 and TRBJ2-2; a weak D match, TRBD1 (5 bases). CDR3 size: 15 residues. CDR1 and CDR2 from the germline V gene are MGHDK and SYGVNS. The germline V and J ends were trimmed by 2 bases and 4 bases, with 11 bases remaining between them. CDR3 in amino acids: CASSEVSGPTGELFF. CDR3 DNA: TGTGCCAGCAGTGAAGTATCAGGGCCCACCGGGGAGCTGTTTTTT.

The CDR3 sequence: CASRRIGAPRETQYF. Here the CDR3 DNA reads TGTGCCAGCAGGAGGATAGGAGCCCCTAGGGAGACCCAGTACTTC. This chain connects TRBV27 to TRBJ2-5; D is unclear. This CDR3 has 15 amino acids. The germline CDR1 and CDR2 sequences are MNHEY and SMNVEV (reference sequence). Trimming removed 6 bases from V and 5 bases from J, with 19 bases in between.

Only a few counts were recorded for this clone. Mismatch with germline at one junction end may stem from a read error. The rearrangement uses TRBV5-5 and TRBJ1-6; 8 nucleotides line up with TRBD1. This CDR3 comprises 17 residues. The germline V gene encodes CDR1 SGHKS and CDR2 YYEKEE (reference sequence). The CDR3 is CVSSLASAGGEHSPLHF. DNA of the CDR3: TGTGTCAGCAGCTTGGCTTCGGCAGGGGGCGAGCATTCACCCCTCCACTTT. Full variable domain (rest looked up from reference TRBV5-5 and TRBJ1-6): DAGVTQSPTHLIKTRGQQVTLRCSPISGHKSVSWYQQVLGQGPQFIFQYYEKEERGRGNFPDRFSARQFPNYSSELNVNALLLGDSALYLCVSSLASAGGEHSPLHFGNGTRLTVT.

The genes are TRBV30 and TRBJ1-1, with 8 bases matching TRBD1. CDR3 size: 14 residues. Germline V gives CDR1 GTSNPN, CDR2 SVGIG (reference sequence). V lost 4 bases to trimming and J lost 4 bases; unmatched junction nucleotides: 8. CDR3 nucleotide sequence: TGTGCCTGGACTCAGGGGGCATTGGCCACTGAAGCTTTCTTT. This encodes CAWTQGALATEAFF.

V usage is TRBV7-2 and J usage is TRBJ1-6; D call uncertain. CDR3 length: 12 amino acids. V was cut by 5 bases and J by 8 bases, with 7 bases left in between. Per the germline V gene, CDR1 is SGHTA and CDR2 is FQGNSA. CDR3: CASSVSYSPLHF. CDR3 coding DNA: TGTGCCAGCAGCGTATCTTATTCACCCCTCCACTTT.